These 29 T cell receptor beta chains came from one sample sequenced in a study of CD8 T cells in ankylosing spondylitis. One entry per CDR3 protein results from TCRdb running MiXCR on the 5' RACE reads. The table includes about 110,000 distinct CDR3 sequences, about 25% detected once. The sample comprised synovial fluid, either unsorted or a sorted T cell fraction (not recorded which). The receptors come from a male donor with ankylosing spondylitis.

This chain uses TRBV11-3 with TRBJ2-5; 8 positions match TRBD1. V gave up 4 bases and J gave up 1 base; unmatched junction bases: 5. Germline V gives CDR1 SGHNT, CDR2 YENEEA. The length of the CDR3 is 15 residues. The CDR3 DNA sequence: TGTGCCAGCAGCTCAGTCGGACAGGGCCAAGAGACCCAGTACTTC. Protein sequence: CASSSVGQGQETQYF.

There are many counts of this clonotype. This chain joins TRBV20-1 and TRBJ2-3; TRBD2 aligns across 12 bases. J was trimmed by 2 bases and V by 5 bases; bases with no gene match: 5. Germline-derived CDR1 and CDR2 are DFQATT and SNEGSKA (reference sequence). The CDR3 is 15 residues long. The DNA of the CDR3 is TGCAGTGCTTCCGGGACTAGCGGGTCCACAGATACGCAGTATTTT. Amino acid sequence: CSASGTSGSTDTQYF.

This chain links TRBV5-1 with TRBJ2-7; D remains unclear. This CDR3 is built from 14 residues. V was cut by 6 bases and J by 5 bases, with 18 bases left in between. Germline values: CDR1 SGHRS, CDR2 YFSETQ. The CDR3 is CASTPQGASDEQYF. CDR3 DNA sequence: TGCGCCAGCACCCCCCAAGGAGCTTCGGACGAGCAGTACTTC. The complete variable domain, with remaining parts taken from reference TRBV5-1 and TRBJ2-7, reads KAGVTQTPRYLIKTRGQQVTLSCSPISGHRSVSWYQQTPGQGLQFLFEYFSETQRNKGNFPGRFSGRQFSNSRSEMNVSTLELGDSALYLCASTPQGASDEQYFGPGTRLTVT.

The chain combines TRBV5-4 with TRBJ2-2, with D tentatively TRBD1 or TRBD2 (5 bases each). The germline CDR1 and CDR2 sequences are SGHNT and YYREEE (reference sequence). The CDR3 is made up of 15 amino acids. Trimming took 5 bases from V and 3 from J, leaving 14 bases between them. CDR3 DNA sequence: TGTGCCAGCAGTCCCCCGGGACCCCACACCGGGGAGCTGTTTTTT. Its translation: CASSPPGPHTGELFF.

This clonotype was recorded at least ten times. The chain carries TRBV5-1 and TRBJ2-7; TRBD2 matches 12 bases. CDR1 is SGHRS, CDR2 YFSETQ, per germline. The J segment lost 6 bases and the V segment lost 0 bases, leaving 1 base of the junction unmatched. The CDR3 is 14 residues long. The CDR3 region has the DNA TGCGCCAGCAGCTTGGGACTAGCGGGAGCCGAGCAGTACTTC. Translated: CASSLGLAGAEQYF.

The J gene is TRBJ1-4, the V gene TRBV4-1; TRBD1 might be the D (5 bases). The germline gives CDR1 MGHRA, CDR2 YSYEKL. Trimming pared 4 bases from V and 10 bases from J, leaving 16 bases between. The CDR3 has 14 residues. CDR3: CASSLGGDIGKLFF. The DNA for the CDR3 is TGCGCCAGCAGCCTCGGGGGGGATATCGGAAAACTGTTTTTT.

In this sample, this clonotype turned up once. V and J are TRBV28 and TRBJ1-6, with 7 bases lining up with TRBD1. Germline loops: CDR1 MDHEN, CDR2 SYDVKM. Trimming removed 5 bases from V and 10 bases from J; junction bases left unmatched: 11. The CDR3 length is 15 residues. In nucleotides, the CDR3 is TGTGCCAGCAGTAAATCACAGGGGCCCCAGTCACCCCTCCACTTT. Translation: CASSKSQGPQSPLHF. The full variable domain, rest sourced from reference TRBV28 and TRBJ1-6, is DVKVTQSSRYLVKRTGEKVFLECVQDMDHENMFWYRQDPGLGLRLIYFSYDVKMKEKGDIPEGYSVSREKKERFSLILESASTNQTSMYLCASSKSQGPQSPLHFGNGTRLTVT.

The rearrangement links TRBV24-1 to TRBJ2-6; D is unresolved. CDR3 length: 13 residues. The germline V gene has CDR1 KGHDR and CDR2 SFDVKD. V was shortened by 8 bases and J by 0 bases, with 4 bases between the two germline ends. The CDR3 coding sequence is TGTGCCACCACTAACTCTGGGGCCAACGTCCTGACTTTC. It is translated as CATTNSGANVLTF.

This clonotype showed up just a few times. V and J are TRBV20-1 and TRBJ2-3; TRBD2 agrees at 13 bases. The J segment lost 0 bases and the V segment lost 6 bases, leaving 12 bases of the junction unmatched. The V gene's germline CDR1 is DFQATT and CDR2 SNEGSKA (reference sequence). The CDR3 extends over 18 amino acids. Here the CDR3 reads CSAPAGTSGTASTDTQYF. DNA for the CDR3: TGCAGTGCCCCGGCCGGGACTAGCGGGACGGCGAGCACAGATACGCAGTATTTT.

This clonotype was counted ten times or more. This chain joins TRBV12-3 or TRBV12-4 and TRBJ1-5; no clear D. The germline V and J ends were trimmed by 3 bases and 1 base, with 10 bases remaining between them. There are 15 residues in the CDR3. In DNA, the CDR3 is TGTGCCAGCAGTTTCGGGGTCGGAAGCAATCAGCCCCAGCATTTT. Translation gives CASSFGVGSNQPQHF.

For the CDR3, the DNA is TGCAGTGCATGGACAGATAGCTCCTACGAGCAGTACTTC. As protein: CSAWTDSSYEQYF. The chain recombines TRBV20-1 with TRBJ2-7; TRBD1 might be the D (6 bases). The V end lost 6 bases, the J end lost 0 bases, and 12 bases lay between the germline ends. The CDR3 contains 13 residues. Germline lookup yields CDR1 DFQATT and CDR2 SNEGSKA (reference sequence).

The genes are TRBV5-6 and TRBJ1-2; unclear D gene. Trimming removed 3 bases from V and 8 bases from J, with 11 bases in between. The CDR3 runs 12 residues. Germline lookup yields CDR1 SGHDT and CDR2 YYEEEE. The CDR3, as DNA: TGTGCCAGCAGCTCCACTAGCCTCGGCTACACCTTC. Its translation: CASSSTSLGYTF.

This clonotype was counted only a few times. V and J are TRBV12-3 or TRBV12-4 and TRBJ2-1; perhaps D is TRBD1 or TRBD2 (5 bases each). The V end lost 4 bases, the J end lost 9 bases, and 16 bases lay between the germline ends. The CDR3 length is 14 residues. Written as DNA, the CDR3 is TGTGCCAGCAGTTCGACGAATGGGGGTTTTGAGCAGTTCTTC. It encodes CASSSTNGGFEQFF.

The chain recombines TRBV2 with TRBJ1-4; the match to TRBD1 covers 7 bases. Trimming took 6 bases from V and 7 from J; bases not matched to a gene: 5. The CDR3 length is 13 residues. Germline V lookup: CDR1 SNHLY, CDR2 FYNNEI. CDR3 nucleotide sequence: TGTGCCAGCAGCGAGGACAGGACTGAAAAACTGTTTTTT. Its protein is CASSEDRTEKLFF.

The table lists this clonotype with a few counts. The CDR3 DNA follows: TGCAGCGTTATCAGCCTTAGCGGAAACTACAATGAGCAGTTCTTC. It codes for CSVISLSGNYNEQFF. This rearrangement joins TRBV29-1 to TRBJ2-1; TRBD2 might be the D (6 bases). Looked up from germline, CDR1 is SQVTM and CDR2 is ANQGSEA. V was pared by 5 bases and J by 3 bases, with 17 bases between. This CDR3 contains 15 residues.

This clonotype was detected only a few times. V is TRBV5-1 and J is TRBJ2-3, with a possible D match to TRBD2 (5 bases). The CDR3 extends over 16 amino acids. Trimming removed 4 bases from V and 0 bases from J, with 15 bases in between. Germline assignment: CDR1 SGHRS and CDR2 YFSETQ. The chain's CDR3 is CASSDPGRTSTDTQYF. CDR3 coding DNA: TGCGCCAGCAGCGATCCGGGGAGAACTAGCACAGATACGCAGTATTTT.

This clonotype was seen a handful of times. The chain employs TRBV12-3 or TRBV12-4 and TRBJ1-2; D remains unclear. This CDR3 has 11 amino acids. Trimming cost V 7 bases and J 7 bases, with 10 bases left between them. The CDR3 nucleotides are TGTGCCAGCACCCCTCTGGTTGGCTACACCTTC. Amino acids: CASTPLVGYTF.

This clonotype was found once. This chain links TRBV12-3 or TRBV12-4 with TRBJ1-1; no reliable D call. This CDR3 has 16 residues. V gave up 5 bases and J gave up 2 bases, with 18 bases separating them. CDR3 loop: CASSTSGPTENTEAFF. CDR3 DNA: TGTGCCAGCAGTACTTCCGGACCTACCGAAAACACTGAAGCTTTCTTT.

The chain links TRBV6-1 to TRBJ2-7, with D uncertain. In germline, CDR1 is MNHNS, CDR2 SASEGT. This CDR3 has 16 amino acids. The CDR3 DNA follows: TGTGCCAGCAGTAAAGCGTGGCAGGCGAGCTCCTACGAGCAGTACGTC. Protein product: CASSKAWQASSYEQYV.

This clonotype was counted between two and nine times. This chain links TRBV30 with TRBJ2-1, with 16 bases that match TRBD2. The CDR3 runs 12 residues. The ends lost 7 bases at V and 11 bases at J; junction bases unmatched: 2. Germline CDR1 and CDR2: GTSNPN and SVGIG (reference sequence). The CDR3 is CALGLAGGQQFF. The CDR3 nucleotides are TGTGCCTTGGGACTAGCGGGAGGGCAGCAGTTCTTC.

The CDR3 here is CSAIPGQGAYEQYF. CDR3 DNA sequence: TGCAGTGCTATACCGGGACAGGGGGCCTACGAGCAGTACTTC. The rearrangement uses TRBV20-1 and TRBJ2-7, with 11 bases lining up with TRBD1. V lost 4 bases, J lost 2 bases, and 4 bases stayed unmatched. This CDR3 comprises 14 residues. Germline CDR1 is DFQATT and CDR2 is SNEGSKA (reference sequence).

The chain links TRBV4-1 to TRBJ2-1, with 8 bases matching TRBD2. V trimming: 0 bases; J trimming: 3 bases; junction bases outside the gene matches: 7. CDR1 MGHRA and CDR2 YSYEKL come from the germline V gene. This CDR3 spans 17 amino acids. The CDR3 sequence is CASSQDPGAGGYNEQFF. In DNA, the CDR3 is TGCGCCAGCAGCCAAGATCCTGGGGCGGGAGGCTACAATGAGCAGTTCTTC.

The V gene is TRBV21-1, the J gene TRBJ1-1; the D call TRBD1 from the table was never checked on the DNA. TRBV21-1 is a known pseudogene. The CDR3 has 15 amino acids. The CDR3 DNA is TGTGCCAGCTCCGACTCGGGGACATCCAACACTGAAGCTTTCTTT. It codes for CASSDSGTSNTEAFF.

This clonotype has just a few counts. The V and J genes are TRBV20-1 and TRBJ2-1, with 8 positions matching TRBD2. Germline lookup yields CDR1 DFQATT and CDR2 SNEGSKA (reference sequence). This CDR3 region has 16 residues. With V trimmed by 6 bases and J by 9 bases, 19 bases remained unmatched. CDR3 bases: TGCAGTGCACACCCGGGGGGGGCGGTGGGATCGGGTGAGCAGTTCTTC. This codes for CSAHPGGAVGSGEQFF.

The J gene is TRBJ2-1, the V gene TRBV6-5, with 8 bases fitting TRBD2. Germline V gene sequence: CDR1 MNHEY, CDR2 SVGAGI. The CDR3 consists of 14 residues. V trimming: 4 bases; J trimming: 3 bases; junction bases outside the gene matches: 2. CDR3 sequence reads: CASSSLADYNEQFF. For the CDR3, the DNA is TGTGCCAGCAGTTCACTAGCGGACTACAATGAGCAGTTCTTC.

This clonotype was observed many times. The chain has TRBV12-3 or TRBV12-4 and TRBJ2-1; 8 nucleotides line up with TRBD1. The CDR3 contains 15 residues. Unmatched junction bases numbered 4, after V lost 1 base and J lost 5 bases. DNA of the CDR3: TGTGCCAGCAGTTTAGGGGACAGGCGAGACAATGAGCAGTTCTTC. Translating gives CASSLGDRRDNEQFF.

The rearrangement uses TRBV6-1 and TRBJ1-1; 8 bases are a match to TRBD1. The CDR3 sequence is 16 residues long. CDR1 is MNHNS and CDR2 is SASEGT in the germline V gene. The V and J ends lost 6 bases and 3 bases, in that order; junction bases with no gene match: 12. The CDR3 DNA reads as TGTGCCAGCAGAAAGGGGCAGGGGGCTGGTGACACTGAAGCTTTCTTT. Translated: CASRKGQGAGDTEAFF.

The V and J genes are TRBV14 and TRBJ2-7, with no clear D. The germline V gene has CDR1 SGHDN and CDR2 FVKESK. CDR3 length: 13 residues. The ends were cut back, 1 base at V and 7 bases at J, with 11 bases in the middle. CDR3 DNA sequence: TGTGCCAGCAGCCAAGGTCTGTTAATGGAGCAGTACTTC. Protein sequence: CASSQGLLMEQYF.

In its sample, this clonotype was seen a few times. V and J are TRBV6-6 and TRBJ1-1; 8 positions agree with TRBD1. This CDR3 has 13 amino acids. In germline, CDR1 is MNHNY, CDR2 SVGAGI (reference sequence). V lost 2 bases and J lost 4; bases outside the gene matches: 0. The CDR3: CASSYGQGTEAFF. The CDR3 coding sequence is TGTGCCAGCAGTTACGGACAGGGCACTGAAGCTTTCTTT.